Listed here is a single TCR beta chain. Genomic DNA was the PCR template. Multiplex PCR with 30 forward and 13 reverse primers amplified the TCR beta CDR3. TCRdb reprocessed the multiplex PCR reads via MiXCR and lists one record per CDR3 protein. The sample yields fewer than 300,000 distinct CDR3 sequences, approximately 50% seen once. This record comes from a study of type 1 and type 2 diabetes patients. V lost 4 bases, J lost 5 bases, and 7 bases stayed unmatched. Looked up from germline, CDR1 is SGHRS and CDR2 is YFSETQ. This CDR3 is 14 amino acids long. Sequencing used peripheral blood mononuclear cells (PBMCs). This chain uses TRBV5-1 with TRBJ1-2; 8 bases line up with TRBD1. This TCR was sampled from a man in his late teens or twenties with type 2 diabetes. The chain's CDR3 is CASSGTGQGYGYTF. The CDR3 DNA follows: TGCGCCAGCAGCGGGACAGGACAGGGTTATGGCTACACCTTC.